This entry lists 30 T cell receptor beta chains sequenced from one sample in a study of T cells after yellow fever vaccination. MiXCR, applied by TCRdb to the 5' RACE reads, yields one record per CDR3 protein. The table includes hundreds of thousands of distinct CDR3 sequences, 15% to 20% detected once. The input for sequencing was PBMCs, taken 15 days after the yellow fever booster vaccination. The receptors shown here come from a man aged 25 to 40 who received the YFV17D yellow fever vaccine.

This clonotype appeared a few times. The chain carries TRBV6-2 or TRBV6-3 and TRBJ2-7, with 7 bases that match TRBD1. J lost 3 bases, V lost 6 bases, and 5 bases had no gene match. This CDR3 comprises 13 residues. The germline gives CDR1 MNHEY, CDR2 SVGEGT. CDR3 DNA sequence: TGTGCCAGCAGGACAGGGAGTCGCTACGAGCAGTACTTC. It translates to CASRTGSRYEQYF.

V is TRBV2 and J is TRBJ1-2, with no clear D. Looked up from germline, CDR1 is SNHLY and CDR2 is FYNNEI. V shed 2 bases and J shed 7 bases, with 11 bases lying between them. The CDR3 has 13 residues. CDR3 DNA: TGTGCCAGCAGTGAATTCGAGGGAGGTGGCTACACCTTC. It translates to CASSEFEGGGYTF.

This clonotype occurred a few times. The chain joins TRBV20-1 to TRBJ2-3; TRBD2 matches at 11 bases. The CDR3 contains 15 residues. With 3 bases clipped from V and 4 bases from J, the junction kept 6 bases outside the gene matches. The germline gives CDR1 DFQATT, CDR2 SNEGSKA (reference sequence). The DNA for the CDR3 is TGCAGTGCTAGGCCCCCTAGCGGGAGGTCAGATACGCAGTATTTT. It is translated as CSARPPSGRSDTQYF.

In DNA form, the CDR3 reads TGTGCCAGCAGCTTTCGTCCGGGACAGAAGACCGAGCAGTACTTC. Translating it yields CASSFRPGQKTEQYF. The chain links TRBV7-6 to TRBJ2-7, with TRBD1 identical over 7 bases. Germline CDR1 is SGHVS and CDR2 is FNYEAQ. This CDR3 comprises 15 residues. J was trimmed by 6 bases and V by 3 bases; bases with no gene match: 11.

This chain joins TRBV20-1 and TRBJ1-5; no firm D call. V shed 3 bases and J shed 4 bases, with 16 bases lying between them. This CDR3 is 15 amino acids long. Germline CDR1 and CDR2: DFQATT and SNEGSKA (reference sequence). The CDR3 sequence: CSASFPQLGNQPQHF. DNA for the CDR3: TGCAGTGCTAGCTTCCCACAGCTAGGTAATCAGCCCCAGCATTTT.

This clonotype was detected only a few times. The genes are TRBV20-1 and TRBJ1-5; D may be TRBD1 (6 bases). Germline V gene data show CDR1 as DFQATT and CDR2 as SNEGSKA (reference sequence). V was cut by 6 bases and J by 0 bases, with 15 bases left in between. This CDR3 comprises 15 residues. The CDR3 sequence: CSADTGTYSNQPQHF. CDR3 nucleotides: TGCAGTGCGGATACAGGGACCTATAGCAATCAGCCCCAGCATTTT.

V gene TRBV4-2 combines with J gene TRBJ1-1; D ambiguous. This CDR3 contains 15 residues. From germline, CDR1 is LGHNA and CDR2 YNFKEQ. Trimming stripped 1 base from V and 2 bases from J, with 11 bases between. CDR3 DNA sequence: TGTGCCAGCAGCCAAGGGGTCAGAAGAAACACTGAAGCTTTCTTT. Encoded protein: CASSQGVRRNTEAFF.

This clonotype was counted only a few times. One junction end does not reproduce the germline sequence, and a read error may be involved. This chain uses TRBV7-9 with TRBJ2-7; 9 nucleotides match TRBD1. This CDR3 has 15 amino acids. Germline CDR1 and CDR2: SEHNR and FQNEAQ (reference sequence). The CDR3 loop reads CASSRPGQGSPSIGF. The CDR3 DNA reads as TGTGCCAGCAGCCGACCTGGACAGGGGTCCCCATCCATTGGCTTC.

This clonotype was counted a few times. The chain is built from TRBV20-1 and TRBJ2-1; D is possibly TRBD1 or TRBD2 (5 bases each). Deletions cut 2 bases from V and 8 bases from J, with 16 bases between. This CDR3 region has 14 residues. Germline CDR1 DFQATT, CDR2 SNEGSKA (reference sequence). The CDR3 coding sequence is TGCAGTGCTAGAACTGGGACGCGTTTGGATGAGCAGTTCTTC. Its translation is CSARTGTRLDEQFF.

The chain is built from TRBV20-1 and TRBJ2-5; D gene uncertain. Germline V gene sequence: CDR1 DFQATT, CDR2 SNEGSKA (reference sequence). This CDR3 comprises 13 residues. V was shortened by 6 bases and J by 1 base, with 12 bases between the two germline ends. The CDR3 coding sequence is TGCAGTGCCCTTCAGTGGGCCCAAGAGACCCAGTACTTC. Its translation: CSALQWAQETQYF.

This clonotype was observed a handful of times. The gene calls are TRBV5-5 and TRBJ2-3, with TRBD1 matching over 12 bases. The CDR3 is 16 residues long. The V gene end was trimmed by 4 bases and the J gene end by 6 bases; junction bases not matched to a gene: 9. Per germline, CDR1 SGHKS and CDR2 YYEKEE (reference sequence). The CDR3 sequence: CASSHSGTGGPDTQYF. CDR3 DNA sequence: TGTGCCAGCAGCCATTCCGGGACAGGGGGCCCCGATACGCAGTATTTT.

V gene TRBV27 combines with J gene TRBJ2-1; 9 bases fit TRBD1. CDR1 and CDR2 from the germline V gene are MNHEY and SMNVEV (reference sequence). V shed 2 bases and J 2 bases; nucleotides not matched to a gene: 4. This CDR3 region has 16 residues. The CDR3 DNA sequence: TGTGCCAGCAGTTTAGGGGACAGGGCGACCTACAATGAGCAGTTCTTC. It specifies CASSLGDRATYNEQFF.

In its sample, this clonotype was seen a few times. This chain joins TRBV30 and TRBJ2-1; the D is unclear. Germline values: CDR1 GTSNPN, CDR2 SVGIG (reference sequence). The length of the CDR3 is 12 residues. Trimming stripped 2 bases from V and 9 bases from J, with 11 bases between. The CDR3 protein is CAWSPDFGEQFF. The CDR3, as DNA: TGTGCCTGGAGTCCAGATTTCGGTGAGCAGTTCTTC.

The J gene is TRBJ1-3, the V gene TRBV4-2; D is undetermined. Germline values: CDR1 LGHNA, CDR2 YNFKEQ. V was clipped by 0 bases and J by 3 bases, with 12 bases between them. The CDR3 runs 16 residues. The CDR3 region is CASSQDTHLGGNTIYF. In DNA, the CDR3 is TGTGCCAGCAGCCAAGATACCCACCTTGGTGGAAACACCATATATTTT.

This clonotype was detected only a few times. CDR3 sequence (DNA): TGTGCCAGCAGTTACTCAGTGAACACTGAAGCTTTCTTT. This encodes CASSYSVNTEAFF. The V and J genes are TRBV6-6 and TRBJ1-1; D gene ambiguous. The CDR3 has 13 amino acids. Germline V gene lookup returns CDR1 MNHNY and CDR2 SVGAGI (reference sequence). V dropped 0 bases and J dropped 0 bases, with 2 bases sitting between them.

V and J are TRBV19 and TRBJ2-3, with D possibly TRBD1 on 5 matching bases. Germline V CDR1 and CDR2: LNHDA, SQIVND (reference sequence). The CDR3 is 13 residues long. The V and J ends lost 6 bases and 4 bases respectively, with 11 bases between them. The CDR3: CASRDKIADTQYF. CDR3 DNA sequence: TGTGCCAGTAGGGACAAAATCGCAGATACGCAGTATTTT.

There are a few counts of this clonotype. The chain combines TRBV25-1 with TRBJ2-7; 7 bases fit TRBD1. Germline V gene lookup returns CDR1 MGHDK and CDR2 SYGVNS. The CDR3 length is 14 residues. J gave up 2 bases and V 6 bases, and 7 bases lay outside the gene matches. The chain's CDR3 is CASSVQGSTYEQYF. CDR3 DNA sequence: TGTGCCAGCAGCGTACAGGGGAGCACCTACGAGCAGTACTTC.

This chain joins TRBV29-1 and TRBJ2-7, with D possibly being TRBD2 (6 bases). The germline CDR1 and CDR2 sequences are SQVTM and ANQGSEA. Deletions cut 7 bases from V and 5 bases from J, with 21 bases between. The CDR3 has 14 residues. The CDR3 DNA reads TGCAGCGGGAGGGGCGGGCAGGACTTAAACGAGCAGTACTTC. Translated: CSGRGGQDLNEQYF.

This clonotype came up a few times. This chain joins TRBV20-1 and TRBJ2-3; D not certain. Germline V CDR1 and CDR2: DFQATT, SNEGSKA (reference sequence). Trimming removed 3 bases at V and 3 bases at J, with 7 bases between. The CDR3 covers 12 residues. The CDR3 nucleotides are TGCAGTGCTAGGCGCTGGACAGATACGCAGTATTTT. Translating it yields CSARRWTDTQYF.

This clonotype occurred a few times. V is TRBV6-2 or TRBV6-3 and J is TRBJ2-7, with D tentatively TRBD1 (5 bases). V was pared by 0 bases and J by 3 bases, with 12 bases between. The CDR3 totals 15 residues. In germline, CDR1 is MNHEY, CDR2 SVGEGT. The CDR3 loop is CASSYSPRVGYEQYF. The CDR3 region has the DNA TGTGCCAGCAGTTACTCACCCAGGGTTGGCTACGAGCAGTACTTC.

The chain joins TRBV7-2 to TRBJ2-5; D call uncertain. Trimming stripped 2 bases from V and 8 bases from J, with 15 bases between. The CDR3 length is 14 residues. CDR1 SGHTA and CDR2 FQGNSA come from the germline V gene. The CDR3 reads CASSLRFDLDTQYF. As DNA, the CDR3 is TGTGCCAGCAGCTTAAGGTTTGATCTAGACACCCAGTACTTC.

Only a few counts were recorded for this clonotype. This chain joins TRBV5-1 and TRBJ2-5; 8 bases fit TRBD2. The germline gives CDR1 SGHRS, CDR2 YFSETQ. Germline trimming cut 0 bases from V and 6 bases from J; bases unmatched to any gene: 4. This CDR3 region has 14 residues. The CDR3 coding sequence is TGCGCCAGCAGCTTGGGATCGGGGGGGAAGACCCAGTACTTC. This gives the protein CASSLGSGGKTQYF.

This chain uses TRBV7-2 with TRBJ2-3; 10 bases match TRBD1. V dropped 5 bases and J dropped 6; count of bases not matched to a gene: 8. CDR1 is SGHTA and CDR2 is FQGNSA in the germline V gene. The CDR3 has 15 amino acids. The CDR3 loop reads CASSTYDRGLDTQYF. CDR3 nucleotides: TGTGCCAGCAGCACGTACGACAGGGGGCTTGATACGCAGTATTTT.

This chain links TRBV19 with TRBJ2-6; no firm D call. This CDR3 has 16 residues. Trimming removed 7 bases from V and 3 bases from J, with 16 bases in between. Germline V lookup: CDR1 LNHDA, CDR2 SQIVND (reference sequence). The CDR3 loop is CASKNQRAGGANVLTF. The CDR3 DNA sequence: TGTGCCAGTAAAAATCAACGAGCAGGTGGGGCCAACGTCCTGACTTTC.

This clonotype showed up just a few times. CDR3: CSVGDVSLTEAFF. The CDR3 DNA reads as TGCAGCGTCGGGGACGTATCCCTCACTGAAGCTTTCTTT. The chain carries TRBV29-1 and TRBJ1-1, with D perhaps TRBD1 (5 bases). This CDR3 is built from 13 residues. From germline, CDR1 is SQVTM and CDR2 ANQGSEA. Trimming removed 6 bases from V and 4 bases from J, with 15 bases in between.

The rearrangement links TRBV7-9 to TRBJ2-5; D ambiguous. Germline loops: CDR1 SEHNR, CDR2 FQNEAQ (reference sequence). V was shortened by 5 bases and J by 2 bases, with 18 bases between the two germline ends. The CDR3 spans 16 residues. CDR3 protein: CASSRFKGPMQETQYF. The DNA of the CDR3 is TGTGCCAGCAGCCGCTTCAAGGGCCCAATGCAAGAGACCCAGTACTTC. The whole variable domain, filled in from reference TRBV7-9 and TRBJ2-5, reads DTGVSQNPRHKITKRGQNVTFRCDPISEHNRLYWYRQTLGQGPEFLTYFQNEAQLEKSRLLSDRFSAERPKGSFSTLEIQRTEQGDSAMYLCASSRFKGPMQETQYFGPGTRLLVL.

This clonotype was detected a few times. The chain recombines TRBV5-1 with TRBJ2-1, with 7 bases fitting TRBD1. Looked up from germline, CDR1 is SGHRS and CDR2 is YFSETQ. The CDR3 has 13 amino acids. The ends lost 4 bases at V and 10 bases at J; junction bases unmatched: 8. The CDR3 DNA reads as TGCGCCAGCAGCCCTACCGCCAGGGGGGAGCAGTTCTTC. Translating it yields CASSPTARGEQFF.

V is TRBV7-2 and J is TRBJ1-1; D is ambiguous. The V gene lost 5 bases and the J gene lost 0 bases, with 10 bases spanning the gap. Germline CDR1 and CDR2: SGHTA and FQGNSA. This CDR3 is built from 14 residues. CDR3 in amino acids: CASSVRTVNTEAFF. The CDR3, as DNA: TGTGCCAGCAGCGTCAGGACGGTGAACACTGAAGCTTTCTTT.

This clonotype was observed a few times. Here the CDR3 reads CSAREIANYGYTF. For the CDR3, the DNA is TGCAGCGCCCGGGAGATAGCTAACTATGGCTACACCTTC. The J gene is TRBJ1-2, the V gene TRBV29-1; D gene uncertain. This CDR3 contains 13 residues. In germline, CDR1 is SQVTM, CDR2 ANQGSEA. Trimming cost V 7 bases and J 0 bases, with 12 bases left between them.

The chain links TRBV18 to TRBJ1-4, with TRBD1 matching over 8 bases. Per germline, CDR1 KGHSH and CDR2 LQKENI. The CDR3 sequence is 13 residues long. Trimming removed 6 bases from V and 6 bases from J; junction bases left unmatched: 3. Here the CDR3 DNA reads TGTGCCAGCTCGCCGACAGGGGATGAAAAACTGTTTTTT. Translating it yields CASSPTGDEKLFF.